The entry that follows covers one T cell receptor beta chain sequence. Its specificity is not known. The sample originates from a study of T cell repertoires in cytomegalovirus infection. Broader study findings: Frequencies of public TCR beta families were cumulated, and this identified carriers of CMV plus the relevant HLA. What dominated the ex vivo response were HLA-C-restricted CMV-specific TCR beta clonotypes.

TCRdb reprocessed the reads via MiXCR and lists one record per CDR3 protein. The repertoire holds roughly 640,000 distinct CDR3 sequences, approximately 24% seen once, with 8% in the top ten. The junction had 3 bases not matched to a gene; V was cut back by 8 bases and J by 2 bases. CDR3 size: 14 residues. CDR1 and CDR2 from the germline V gene are SNHLY and FYNNEI. The receptor's source is a human donor in good health (CMV status not recorded). Some clones in this sample may be carry-over from other donors' samples. Specimen: CD8+ T cells from PBMCs. The V and J genes are TRBV2 and TRBJ2-7, with 13 bases fitting TRBD2. CDR3 DNA sequence: TGTGCCAGCGGACTAGCGGGGGACACCTACGAGCAGTACTTC. Translation gives CASGLAGDTYEQYF.